This T cell receptor beta chain was recorded in a study of cytomegalovirus exposure and HLA in healthy donors (dated 2017 in TCRdb). About the investigation overall: An earlier analysis of 587 of the donors reported 250 to 300 Gb of sequence data and 100 million to 130 million unique TCR beta sequences from about 200 million T cells. About 300 gigabases of sequencing data and 70 million to 100 million unique TCR sequences made up an early release that covered 500 to 700 HLA-typed donors. Of the 350 to 400 genotyped donors, over 65% fell in the genetic ancestry cluster associated with self-reported Caucasian donors. The aim of the study was to test whether cataloging public T cell receptors could identify signatures of past pathogen exposure. Using immunosequencing, the study profiled T cell repertoires from 550 to 750 subjects and related those repertoires to cytomegalovirus serostatus. Along with the approximately 700-subject first cohort, a separate validation cohort of around 120 different subjects was used. To predict cytomegalovirus infection status, the study brought together high-throughput TCR immunosequencing, statistical association of individual TCRs with disease status, and machine learning. A later analysis re-examined previously published TCR beta repertoires from more than 650 donors and added high-resolution HLA genotyping to investigate patterns of TCR occurrence. In the later analysis, no new phenotypic data were used to find candidate immune exposures; instead, reliance was placed on TCR beta sequences and their occurrence across donors. An earlier analysis of about 620 of the donors applied high-throughput TCR beta sequencing to assess whether each TCR beta V gene segment acted as functional or pseudogenic. Alongside the repertoire data, information on donor age, sex, ethnicity and CMV serostatus was compiled. In a later genetic analysis, genome-wide SNP genotypes for about 65% of the roughly 670 donors were used, and that subset was treated as a discovery cohort. Every repertoire in the discovery cohort had been generated on one and the same sequencing platform. Both class I and class II loci were covered by HLA typing, at four-digit resolution. The number of typed donors differed by locus: roughly 620-640 for A, B, C, DRB1 and DQB1; 522 for DQA1; approximately 600 for DPA1; and some 470 for DPB1. Because of strong linkage in the cohort, a handful of DR-DQ haplotypes were treated as single units for association and clustering. Among 300 to 500 genotyped donors of the cohort, an average of around 250,000 unique TCR beta nucleotide sequences was sequenced per donor, of which about 18% were non-productive.

General study outcomes and caveats: Compared with equally common non-associated chains, HLA-associated TCR beta chains in a later analysis were more clonally expanded and had lower generation probabilities. A later genetic analysis associated a missense DCLRE1C variant with V-gene and J-gene trimming of TCR beta chains, and an independent cohort replicated the association. According to a later analysis, parvovirus B19, influenza, CMV and Epstein-Barr virus appeared linked to several top co-occurrence clusters. Broadly in line with IMGT annotations, most TCR beta V segments showed up in productive rearrangements about 87% or about 30% of the time in an earlier analysis of around 600 of the donors. Because HLA typing was unavailable for some donors at each locus, only the typed subset was used in association tests. The classifier was reported to diagnose cytomegalovirus status with high specificity and sensitivity in both the original and validation cohorts. A further reported finding was that TCR beta sequences accurately predicted the HLA-A and HLA-B alleles for most subjects in the first cohort. The study listed 150 to 200 TCR beta chains as associated with cytomegalovirus. In this cohort, only TCR beta chains were sequenced, and detectable features were limited by the absence of alpha or paired-chain data. A later genetic analysis reported fewer N-insertions in productive TCRs among donors in an Asian-associated ancestry cluster than the 666-donor mean. Over 15 rarely observed V segments, including chromosome 9 orphons, were excluded from the earlier analysis of some 590 of the donors because counts were too low. For the cohort, immune exposure information was limited to CMV serostatus. When HLA alleles, especially DR and DQ, strongly co-occurred, attributing TCR associations to individual alleles was difficult. Linkage disequilibrium might explain the correlated functional status among segregating V segments, but an unknown experimental factor could not be ruled out. In vitro tests confirmed that three of the cytomegalovirus-associated TCR beta chains recognize cytomegalovirus antigens. In a later analysis, most CMV-associated TCR beta chains were found to appear HLA-restricted, with HLA associations seemingly driven largely by CMV exposure. A cluster of highly shared sequence variants was judged likely to represent a technical artifact of the sequencing pipeline. A later analysis associated about 18,000 TCR beta sequences with specific HLA alleles at a false discovery rate of 0.05. In a later analysis, the rate of TCR association differed among HLA loci, with DRB1 alleles having the most associated TCRs and HLA-C alleles having the fewest. The authors suggested that the approach could potentially be extended to other disease states and immunological phenotypes. While some public TCRs were present in many individuals, most TCR sequences turned up only very rarely across donors. Sequencing depth was assumed to be roughly uniform across donors in the presence/absence analyses, though that assumption may not hold. Because the 87-base-pair reads could not distinguish some IMGT-functional V segments, including TRBV6-2 and TRBV6-3, those segments were excluded.

This clone was picked up one time. This receptor's antigen is unknown. Per-nucleotide qualities are absent, and no much larger clonotype sits a single base away. The library was generated by the immunoSEQ multiplex PCR assay. The multiplex PCR relied on a mix of 60 forward primers for TCR Vbeta segments and 13 reverse primers for TCR Jbeta segments. A multiplex PCR assay on genomic DNA amplified the CDR3 region of rearranged TCR beta genes. Amplified TCR beta libraries were sequenced as 87-base-pair reads on the Illumina HiSeq System. On the authors' methods: A later analysis counted 75 million to 100 million unique TCR beta chains across the 600 to 850 repertoires, and around 12 million of these chains were shared by at least two donors. Raw reads were error-corrected and collapsed into unique sequences by a nearest-neighbor algorithm in which closely related sequences were merged to remove PCR and sequencing errors. V, D and J gene segments were assigned by aligning CDR3 sequences to IMGT reference sequences. For a sequence to be retained, a match of at least six nucleotides was required to both a V gene segment and a J gene segment. A rearrangement was called productive if the CDR3 had no stop codons and remained in frame with V and J, and every other rearrangement was called non-productive. Following IMGT convention, CDR3 was defined as the stretch from the second conserved V-encoded cysteine up to the conserved J-encoded phenylalanine. The earlier analysis of around 640 of the donors excluded sequences that lacked an unambiguous match to a single V gene segment. An earlier analysis of 587 of the donors called V segments functional above 56.7% productive rearrangements and segregating when the between-donor standard deviation exceeded 5%. A statistical classification framework was developed to diagnose cytomegalovirus status using the catalog of TCR beta chain sequences. In a later analysis, V and J genes were assigned by comparing TCR nucleotide sequences against IMGT/GENE-DB human TR gene sequences. Using the TCRdist pipeline, a later analysis assigned CDR3 sequences along with most-parsimonious VDJ recombination scenarios. In a later analysis, each TCR beta chain was defined by its CDR3 amino acid sequence together with its V-gene family, and reads lacking a unique V-gene family were excluded. In a later analysis, 500 to 650 highly shared, low-generation-probability nucleotide sequences were removed to address suspected cross-contamination and a sequencing artifact. In a later analysis, a clonal expansion index for each public chain was calculated from normalized within-repertoire ranks of inferred template counts. In a later analysis, generation probabilities were computed using a VDJ recombination model fitted to out-of-frame rearrangements, and the results were checked against IGoR. A later analysis scored TCR-TCR, TCR-HLA and TCR-CMV co-occurrence with hypergeometric tests, applying a repertoire-size bias correction to TCR pairs. False discovery rates were estimated in a later analysis by permuting HLA or CMV assignments 20 times. A later analysis grouped co-occurring TCRs with DBSCAN, adding TCRdist sequence similarity when clustering within HLA-allele-positive subsets. For co-occurrence clustering, repertoires with fewer than 30,000 or more than 120,000 public chains were excluded, along with roughly 5 repertoires with anomalous nucleotide sharing. Drawn from immuneACCESS, this table holds only the in-frame rearrangements with V and J called that TCRdb kept. Clones are partly lost; checked studies trace under half to an unresolved V gene and leave the rest unexplained. V and J calls and clone size are as listed in that table; D and trimming were resolved from the DNA. The sample has 150,000 or so clones on record, roughly four fifths of them singletons. The ten top clones hold around 6.1% of the sample.

The cohort consisted of 600 to 700 healthy bone marrow donors. All cohort members were sampled while nominally healthy, although unrecorded immune exposures were likely present. The donor tested CMV seropositive, placing the donor among the approximately 290 seropositive members of the cohort. Every donor gave a peripheral blood sample, and the peripheral blood mononuclear cells from that sample were used for TCR beta sequencing. The Qiagen DNeasy Blood Extraction Kit was used to extract genomic DNA from the blood cell samples. CDR3 length: 12 amino acids, cysteine to phenylalanine. Only CDR3 DNA remains: 36 bases, in frame from the first base. Between the V and J ends, shortened by 2 bases and 8 bases respectively, the junction contains 9 bases. From a lookup of the germline V gene, CDR1 and CDR2 are SNHLY and FYNNEI.

The chain couples TRBV2 to TRBJ1-1, with a weak D call of TRBD1 (6 bases match). Sequenced: PBMCs. The clonotype was recovered from a man aged 30-40 years in good health and CMV-seropositive. This receptor has the CDR3 CASSELGTEAFF. The bases read TGTGCCAGCAGTGAATTGGGGACAGAAGCTTTCTTT.